Listed below are T cell receptor beta chains from one sample, sequenced in a study of human T cells and chemical hapten exposure. TCRdb re-called the RACE reads through MiXCR, storing one row per CDR3 protein. This sample yields 74,000 or so distinct CDR3 sequences, of which 12% are seen a single time; 3.5% belongs to the top ten. Specimen: whole blood, collected in connection with sensitization to the hapten diphenylcyclopropenone (DPC). These receptors originate from an older woman with alopecia areata. Some clones in this sample may be carry-over from other donors' samples. The CDR3 runs from the conserved cysteine through the conserved F or W. Fields, in order: J gene, D gene, V gene, clone size, CDR3 protein, CDR3 DNA. D genes are given only for firm matches. Clone size, where shown, is once, few, many, or a class for clones that have expanded.

J gene: TRBJ1-1
D gene: .
V gene: TRBV20-1
clone size: .
CDR3 protein: CSASRGNTEAFF
CDR3 DNA: TGCAGTGCTAGCAGGGGGAACACTGAAGCTTTCTTT

J gene: TRBJ2-1
D gene: .
V gene: TRBV7-2
clone size: many
CDR3 protein: CASSLSVYNEQFF
CDR3 DNA: TGTGCCAGCAGCTTAAGTGTTTACAATGAGCAGTTCTTC

J gene: TRBJ2-2
D gene: .
V gene: TRBV7-2
clone size: many
CDR3 protein: CASSLRERHGGELFF
CDR3 DNA: TGTGCCAGCAGCCTAAGGGAGAGACACGGCGGGGAGCTGTTTTTT

J gene: TRBJ2-6
D gene: .
V gene: TRBV20-1
clone size: many
CDR3 protein: CSGVEASSGANVLTF
CDR3 DNA: TGCAGTGGGGTCGAGGCGAGCTCTGGGGCCAACGTCCTGACTTTC

J gene: TRBJ2-7
D gene: .
V gene: TRBV21-1
clone size: many
CDR3 protein: CASSKARVRAQYF
CDR3 DNA: TGTGCCAGCAGCAAAGCGCGGGTCAGGGCGCAGTACTTC

J gene: TRBJ2-2
D gene: .
V gene: TRBV20-1
clone size: .
CDR3 protein: CSARDPGPFTGELFF
CDR3 DNA: TGCAGTGCTAGAGACCCGGGACCCTTCACCGGGGAGCTGTTTTTT

J gene: TRBJ2-1
D gene: TRBD2
V gene: TRBV24-1
clone size: many
CDR3 protein: CATSLAGNEQFF
CDR3 DNA: TGTGCCACCAGTCTAGCGGGCAATGAGCAGTTCTTC

J gene: TRBJ1-2
D gene: TRBD1
V gene: TRBV20-1
clone size: few
CDR3 protein: CSARDVTGLYGYTF
CDR3 DNA: TGCAGTGCTAGAGATGTGACAGGGTTATATGGCTACACCTTC

J gene: TRBJ1-2
D gene: TRBD1
V gene: TRBV19
clone size: many
CDR3 protein: CASRRTGPATNYGYTF
CDR3 DNA: TGTGCCAGTAGGAGGACAGGGCCCGCGACCAACTATGGCTACACCTTC

J gene: TRBJ2-2
D gene: .
V gene: TRBV27
clone size: many
CDR3 protein: CASSPETLTGNTGELFF
CDR3 DNA: TGTGCCAGCAGTCCCGAGACCCTGACAGGGAACACCGGGGAGCTGTTTTTT

J gene: TRBJ2-1
D gene: .
V gene: TRBV5-1
clone size: .
CDR3 protein: CASSEITSVSYNEQFF
CDR3 DNA: TGCGCCAGCAGCGAGATTACAAGTGTTTCCTACAATGAGCAGTTCTTC

J gene: TRBJ2-7
D gene: .
V gene: TRBV20-1
clone size: .
CDR3 protein: CSASGRSEQYF
CDR3 DNA: TGCAGTGCTAGCGGCCGTTCTGAGCAGTACTTC

J gene: TRBJ2-3
D gene: TRBD2
V gene: TRBV11-2
clone size: many
CDR3 protein: CASSTRTSGVPRDTQYF
CDR3 DNA: TGTGCCAGCAGCACCCGGACTAGCGGGGTACCCCGGGATACGCAGTATTTT

J gene: TRBJ2-7
D gene: .
V gene: TRBV29-1
clone size: few
CDR3 protein: CSVGGTQGFGYEQYF
CDR3 DNA: TGCAGCGTCGGAGGGACGCAGGGATTCGGTTACGAGCAGTACTTC

J gene: TRBJ2-7
D gene: TRBD2
V gene: TRBV11-2
clone size: many
CDR3 protein: CASSSGLVREQYF
CDR3 DNA: TGTGCCAGCAGCTCGGGACTAGTAAGGGAGCAGTACTTC

J gene: TRBJ2-4
D gene: TRBD2
V gene: TRBV29-1
clone size: .
CDR3 protein: CSVVDVAGQYF
CDR3 DNA: TGCAGCGTTGTTGACGTAGCGGGGCAGTACTTC

J gene: TRBJ2-2
D gene: .
V gene: TRBV15
clone size: many
CDR3 protein: CATSRTPGARTGELFF
CDR3 DNA: TGTGCCACCAGCAGAACGCCAGGGGCTCGCACCGGGGAGCTGTTTTTT

J gene: TRBJ1-5
D gene: .
V gene: TRBV7-3
clone size: .
CDR3 protein: CASSLGGGNNQPQHF
CDR3 DNA: TGTGCCAGCAGCTTAGGAGGCGGTAACAATCAGCCCCAGCATTTT

J gene: TRBJ2-7
D gene: TRBD1
V gene: TRBV18
clone size: many
CDR3 protein: CASSPGTVYYEQYF
CDR3 DNA: TGTGCCAGCTCCCCCGGGACAGTGTACTACGAGCAGTACTTC

J gene: TRBJ2-1
D gene: TRBD2
V gene: TRBV3-1
clone size: .
CDR3 protein: CASSQVYLPSGEQFF
CDR3 DNA: TGTGCCAGCAGCCAAGTCTATCTTCCTAGCGGTGAGCAGTTCTTC

J gene: TRBJ1-2
D gene: .
V gene: TRBV7-9
clone size: many
CDR3 protein: CASSLTGRNYGYTF
CDR3 DNA: TGTGCCAGCAGCTTAACGGGCAGGAACTATGGCTACACCTTC

J gene: TRBJ2-3
D gene: TRBD1
V gene: TRBV25-1
clone size: .
CDR3 protein: CVSTDDRGGTDTQYF
CDR3 DNA: TGTGTCAGCACGGACGACAGGGGAGGCACAGATACGCAGTATTTT

J gene: TRBJ1-5
D gene: .
V gene: TRBV7-6
clone size: few
CDR3 protein: CASSSFSGSNQPQHF
CDR3 DNA: TGTGCCAGCAGCTCCTTTTCCGGGAGCAATCAGCCCCAGCATTTT

J gene: TRBJ1-5
D gene: .
V gene: TRBV3-1
clone size: many
CDR3 protein: CASSQDNQPQHF
CDR3 DNA: TGTGCCAGCAGCCAAGATAATCAGCCCCAGCATTTT

J gene: TRBJ2-1
D gene: .
V gene: TRBV6-6
clone size: once
CDR3 protein: CASSPGRTMNLTF
CDR3 DNA: TGTGCCAGCAGTCCAGGCCGGACAATGAACTTGACGTTC

J gene: TRBJ2-2
D gene: .
V gene: TRBV3-1
clone size: many
CDR3 protein: CASSQDYRVPGELFF
CDR3 DNA: TGTGCCAGCAGCCAAGATTACAGGGTGCCGGGGGAGCTGTTTTTT

J gene: TRBJ2-5
D gene: TRBD2
V gene: TRBV29-1
clone size: many
CDR3 protein: CSAPGLALETQYF
CDR3 DNA: TGCAGCGCACCGGGACTAGCGTTGGAGACCCAGTACTTC

J gene: TRBJ1-1
D gene: .
V gene: TRBV5-1
clone size: many
CDR3 protein: CASSLTRKMNTEAFF
CDR3 DNA: TGCGCCAGCAGCCTCACCAGGAAAATGAACACTGAAGCTTTCTTT

J gene: TRBJ2-7
D gene: TRBD1
V gene: TRBV12-5
clone size: few
CDR3 protein: CASAPGQGPLEQYF
CDR3 DNA: TGTGCTAGTGCCCCGGGACAGGGACCCCTGGAGCAGTACTTC

J gene: TRBJ1-3
D gene: .
V gene: TRBV18
clone size: .
CDR3 protein: CASSRMSWANSGNTIYF
CDR3 DNA: TGTGCCAGCTCACGTATGTCGTGGGCAAACTCTGGAAACACCATATATTTT

J gene: TRBJ2-2
D gene: .
V gene: TRBV2
clone size: few
CDR3 protein: CASSSIGPENTGELFF
CDR3 DNA: TGTGCCAGCAGTTCAATTGGGCCCGAGAACACCGGGGAGCTGTTTTTT

J gene: TRBJ2-2
D gene: TRBD2
V gene: TRBV7-6
clone size: many
CDR3 protein: CASSLVLLWTSAAGELFF
CDR3 DNA: TGTGCCAGCAGCTTAGTGCTACTCTGGACTAGCGCAGCCGGGGAGCTGTTTTTT

J gene: TRBJ1-1
D gene: .
V gene: TRBV14
clone size: many
CDR3 protein: CASSRLGAGTEAFF
CDR3 DNA: TGTGCCAGCAGTCGACTCGGGGCCGGCACTGAAGCTTTCTTT

J gene: TRBJ1-1
D gene: .
V gene: TRBV6-2/TRBV6-3
clone size: few
CDR3 protein: CATNQGPTEAFF
CDR3 DNA: TGTGCCACCAACCAGGGACCCACTGAAGCTTTCTTT

J gene: TRBJ1-1
D gene: .
V gene: TRBV10-2
clone size: medium-sized
CDR3 protein: CATTSGLVAFF
CDR3 DNA: TGCGCCACCACGTCAGGTCTGGTCGCTTTCTTT

J gene: TRBJ2-2
D gene: .
V gene: TRBV6-1
clone size: many
CDR3 protein: CASSAPGVPNTGELFF
CDR3 DNA: TGTGCCAGCAGTGCACCGGGGGTTCCAAACACCGGGGAGCTGTTTTTT

J gene: TRBJ1-4
D gene: .
V gene: TRBV10-2
clone size: .
CDR3 protein: CASMPGQSNEKLFF
CDR3 DNA: TGCGCCAGCATGCCTGGACAGTCTAATGAAAAACTGTTTTTT

J gene: TRBJ1-5
D gene: .
V gene: TRBV12-3/TRBV12-4
clone size: few
CDR3 protein: CASRLGGISNQPQHF
CDR3 DNA: TGTGCCAGCAGGCTAGGGGGGATTAGCAATCAGCCCCAGCATTTT

J gene: TRBJ1-2
D gene: .
V gene: TRBV9
clone size: few
CDR3 protein: CASSVGGGSGYTF
CDR3 DNA: TGTGCCAGCAGCGTAGGTGGAGGGTCTGGCTACACCTTC

J gene: TRBJ1-1
D gene: .
V gene: TRBV11-2
clone size: .
CDR3 protein: CASTTDRTGNTEAFF
CDR3 DNA: TGTGCCAGCACCACCGACAGGACGGGTAACACTGAAGCTTTCTTT

J gene: TRBJ2-3
D gene: .
V gene: TRBV4-1
clone size: .
CDR3 protein: CASSLAVGTDTQYF
CDR3 DNA: TGCGCCAGCAGCCTAGCGGTTGGCACAGATACGCAGTATTTT

J gene: TRBJ2-2
D gene: .
V gene: TRBV3-2
clone size: few
CDR3 protein: CASSRVEGMGTGELFF
CDR3 DNA: TGTGCCAGCAGCCGCGTTGAGGGAATGGGCACCGGGGAGCTGTTTTTT

J gene: TRBJ1-5
D gene: .
V gene: TRBV7-9
clone size: .
CDR3 protein: CASSATGYSNQPQHF
CDR3 DNA: TGTGCCAGCAGCGCAACAGGGTATAGCAATCAGCCCCAGCATTTT

J gene: TRBJ1-1
D gene: .
V gene: TRBV7-9
clone size: many
CDR3 protein: CASSLAQGTVEAFF
CDR3 DNA: TGTGCCAGCAGCTTAGCGCAGGGGACGGTTGAAGCTTTCTTT

J gene: TRBJ2-3
D gene: .
V gene: TRBV9
clone size: few
CDR3 protein: CASSTQGTDTQYF
CDR3 DNA: TGTGCCAGCAGCACTCAGGGGACAGATACGCAGTATTTT

J gene: TRBJ2-7
D gene: TRBD1
V gene: TRBV29-1
clone size: .
CDR3 protein: CSVERSGGLNEQYF
CDR3 DNA: TGCAGCGTTGAACGATCAGGGGGCCTGAACGAGCAGTACTTC

J gene: TRBJ2-3
D gene: TRBD2
V gene: TRBV7-2
clone size: many
CDR3 protein: CASSLSGSGDSTDTQYF
CDR3 DNA: TGTGCCAGCAGCTTAAGTGGTAGCGGGGATAGCACAGATACGCAGTATTTT

J gene: TRBJ1-4
D gene: .
V gene: TRBV10-2
clone size: many
CDR3 protein: CASRGDEKLFF
CDR3 DNA: TGCGCCAGTCGAGGGGATGAAAAACTGTTTTTT

J gene: TRBJ1-2
D gene: .
V gene: TRBV12-3/TRBV12-4
clone size: many
CDR3 protein: CASTLGGYGYTF
CDR3 DNA: TGTGCCAGCACCCTTGGAGGGTATGGCTACACCTTC

J gene: TRBJ2-1
D gene: .
V gene: TRBV7-9
clone size: many
CDR3 protein: CASSFWGGSSYNEQFF
CDR3 DNA: TGTGCCAGCAGCTTTTGGGGCGGTAGCTCCTACAATGAGCAGTTCTTC

J gene: TRBJ2-7
D gene: .
V gene: TRBV3-1
clone size: few
CDR3 protein: CASSQVGAQYF
CDR3 DNA: TGTGCCAGCAGCCAAGTGGGGGCGCAGTACTTC

J gene: TRBJ2-7
D gene: TRBD2
V gene: TRBV3-1
clone size: few
CDR3 protein: CASSQEPTSGGMNYEQYF
CDR3 DNA: TGTGCCAGCAGCCAAGAACCCACTAGCGGGGGAATGAACTACGAGCAGTACTTC

J gene: TRBJ1-5
D gene: TRBD1
V gene: TRBV6-6
clone size: .
CDR3 protein: CASSAGTEAFRPQHF
CDR3 DNA: TGTGCCAGCAGCGCCGGGACAGAAGCTTTCCGGCCCCAGCATTTT

J gene: TRBJ2-7
D gene: TRBD1
V gene: TRBV27
clone size: .
CDR3 protein: CASTTNRDSLYEQYF
CDR3 DNA: TGTGCCAGCACGACCAACCGGGACAGCTTGTACGAGCAGTACTTC

J gene: TRBJ2-3
D gene: .
V gene: TRBV10-3
clone size: many
CDR3 protein: CASTEGFSGTDTQYF
CDR3 DNA: TGTGCCTCGACGGAGGGGTTCTCGGGCACAGATACGCAGTATTTT

J gene: TRBJ2-7
D gene: .
V gene: TRBV7-8
clone size: few
CDR3 protein: CASRRGGPGLPPYEQYF
CDR3 DNA: TGTGCCAGCCGCCGAGGGGGGCCGGGACTCCCACCCTACGAGCAGTACTTC

J gene: TRBJ1-2
D gene: .
V gene: TRBV19
clone size: .
CDR3 protein: CASISVEEYPNYGYTF
CDR3 DNA: TGTGCCAGTATCTCGGTTGAGGAATACCCAAACTATGGCTACACCTTC